Listed here are 15 T cell receptor beta chains from one sample, sequenced in a study of T cells in localized non-small cell lung cancer. Repertoires were generated with immunoSEQ multiplex PCR, while TCRdb's copy carries only in-frame clones and drops some. Among nearly 11,000 clones listed, around four fifths were seen once. Material: peripheral blood mononuclear cells, obtained before any cancer treatment. These receptor sequences come from a female donor of 60 years or more with stage II lung adenocarcinoma.

The chain uses TRBV4-1 and TRBJ2-7, with D possibly being TRBD1 (6 bases). Trimming removed 1 base at V and 3 bases at J, with 13 bases between. Germline V gene data show CDR1 as MGHRA and CDR2 as YSYEKL. The CDR3 consists of 15 residues. For the CDR3, the DNA is TGCGCCAGCAGCCAAGGACTTCAGGGGAACTACGAGCAGTACTTC. Translated, it gives CASSQGLQGNYEQYF.

By sample fraction, this clone is medium-sized. The gene calls are TRBV7-2 and TRBJ2-1, with D uncertain. The V end lost 6 bases, the J end lost 4 bases, and 10 bases lay between the germline ends. The CDR3 spans 13 residues. CDR1 and CDR2 from the germline V gene are SGHTA and FQGNSA. CDR3 residues: CASSRVLYNEQFF. The CDR3 region has the DNA TGTGCCAGCAGTCGAGTCCTTTACAATGAGCAGTTCTTC.

The rearrangement links TRBV12-5 to TRBJ2-5, with 9 positions matching TRBD1. The CDR3 runs to 19 residues. Germline CDR1 LGHNT, CDR2 FRNRAP. With 7 bases clipped from V and 0 bases from J, the junction kept 18 bases outside the gene matches. In DNA form, the CDR3 reads TGTGCTAGTGCCCTCCGGGACAGGGATATTTTAGGACACCAAGAGACCCAGTACTTC. Protein sequence: CASALRDRDILGHQETQYF.

This clone was counted only a few times. In DNA, the CDR3 is TGTGCCAGCAGCTTAGGTCAGCCCCAGCATTTT. Translated, it gives CASSLGQPQHF. The J gene is TRBJ1-5, the V gene TRBV7-3; no reliable D call. V shed 2 bases and J shed 6 bases, with 2 bases lying between them. Germline CDR1 and CDR2: SGHTA and FQGTGA. This CDR3 contains 11 residues.

This clone was seen just once. V is TRBV12-5 and J is TRBJ1-3; TRBD1 is a possible D gene (6 bases). V shed 4 bases and J shed 2 bases, with 9 bases lying between them. Germline CDR1 and CDR2: LGHNT and FRNRAP. The CDR3 runs to 14 residues. CDR3 sequence reads: CASGSGQPGNTIYF. CDR3 coding DNA: TGTGCTAGTGGTTCGGGACAACCTGGAAACACCATATATTTT.

The V call is TRBV25-1, the J call TRBJ1-2, with a weak D call TRBD1 (5 bases). V was trimmed by 5 bases and J by 6 bases, leaving 13 bases between them. The CDR3 extends over 13 amino acids. Germline V gene lookup returns CDR1 MGHDK and CDR2 SYGVNS. CDR3 sequence reads: CASSYSGYNGYTF. CDR3 sequence (DNA): TGTGCCAGCAGTTATTCAGGGTACAATGGCTACACCTTC.

V is TRBV5-5 and J is TRBJ1-4; D unclear. V was pared by 4 bases and J by 1 base, with 23 bases between. In germline, CDR1 is SGHKS, CDR2 YYEKEE (reference sequence). CDR3 length: 19 residues. CDR3 nucleotide sequence: TGTGCCAGCAGCCCGGACGTCTATATGGGCCGGGGAACTAATGAAAAACTGTTTTTT. It codes for CASSPDVYMGRGTNEKLFF.

This clone was detected only a few times. The chain is built from TRBV7-8 and TRBJ2-5; 7 nucleotides agree with TRBD1. The V segment lost 8 bases and the J segment 5 bases; nucleotides outside the gene matches: 8. Germline lookup yields CDR1 SGHVS and CDR2 FQNEAQ. The CDR3 is 13 residues long. The CDR3 DNA is TGTGCCAGCCGAGACAGGGTAGGGGAGACCCAGTACTTC. This translates into CASRDRVGETQYF.

The chain couples TRBV7-9 to TRBJ1-1; 8 bases match TRBD1. The CDR3 contains 15 residues. From germline, CDR1 is SEHNR and CDR2 FQNEAQ (reference sequence). The V gene end was trimmed by 3 bases and the J gene end by 3 bases; junction bases not matched to a gene: 6. The CDR3 DNA sequence: TGTGCCAGCAGCTTGAGAAACAGGGGGGACACTGAAGCTTTCTTT. Protein sequence: CASSLRNRGDTEAFF.

There are a few counts of this clone. CDR3 nucleotides: TGTGCCAGAAGCGTTTCCACCGGGACAGAGACCTACGAGCAGTACTTC. Its translation: CARSVSTGTETYEQYF. The genes are TRBV5-3 and TRBJ2-7; 7 bases align to TRBD1. TRBV5-3 is assigned to the ORF class and has an uncertain function. The CDR3 length is 16 residues. Trimming removed 4 bases from V and 2 bases from J; junction bases left unmatched: 12.

This clone was counted once. The chain is built from TRBV7-2 and TRBJ1-2; a weak D match, TRBD1 (6 bases). V gave up 7 bases and J gave up 0 bases, with 24 bases separating them. Germline lookup yields CDR1 SGHTA and CDR2 FQGNSA. The CDR3 consists of 18 residues. In DNA, the CDR3 is TGTGCCAGCAACCAGCAAGGGGGAGATTTATCCGCTAACTATGGCTACACCTTC. This gives the protein CASNQQGGDLSANYGYTF.

The chain joins TRBV2 to TRBJ2-6, with unresolved D. The length of the CDR3 is 12 residues. Germline V CDR1 and CDR2: SNHLY, FYNNEI. The V gene lost 6 bases and the J gene lost 7 bases, with 7 bases spanning the gap. The CDR3 region has the DNA TGTGCCAGCAGATTAGGCGCCAACGTCCTGACTTTC. Its protein is CASRLGANVLTF.

The chain recombines TRBV6-1 with TRBJ2-7; TRBD1 aligns across 8 bases. Germline V CDR1 and CDR2: MNHNS, SASEGT. CDR3 length: 14 residues. V was clipped by 5 bases and J by 0 bases; unmatched bases: 3. The chain's CDR3 is CASSWTGFSYEQYF. Here the CDR3 DNA reads TGTGCCAGCAGTTGGACAGGGTTCTCCTACGAGCAGTACTTC.

V usage is TRBV2 and J usage is TRBJ2-1, with D hard to call. Between the trimmed V and J ends, which lost 8 bases and 4 bases, there was a span of 9 bases. Germline loops: CDR1 SNHLY, CDR2 FYNNEI. CDR3 length: 12 residues. The DNA of the CDR3 is TGTGCCAGCTCCGGTGATTACAATGAGCAGTTCTTC. Translation: CASSGDYNEQFF. The variable domain in full, completed from reference TRBV2 and TRBJ2-1, reads EPEVTQTPSHQVTQMGQEVILRCVPISNHLYFYWYRQILGQKVEFLVSFYNNEISEKSEIFDDQFSVERPDGSNFTLKIRSTKLEDSAMYFCASSGDYNEQFFGPGTRLTVL.

This clone has just a few counts. Here the CDR3 DNA reads TGTGCCAGCAGCCCTACTCAGGGGGCCGGGGGCTACACCTTC. It is translated as CASSPTQGAGGYTF. The chain employs TRBV6-4 and TRBJ1-2, with 8 nucleotides matching TRBD1. The germline CDR1 and CDR2 sequences are MRHNA and SNTAGT. The CDR3 covers 14 residues. V lost 6 bases to trimming and J lost 8 bases; unmatched junction nucleotides: 11.